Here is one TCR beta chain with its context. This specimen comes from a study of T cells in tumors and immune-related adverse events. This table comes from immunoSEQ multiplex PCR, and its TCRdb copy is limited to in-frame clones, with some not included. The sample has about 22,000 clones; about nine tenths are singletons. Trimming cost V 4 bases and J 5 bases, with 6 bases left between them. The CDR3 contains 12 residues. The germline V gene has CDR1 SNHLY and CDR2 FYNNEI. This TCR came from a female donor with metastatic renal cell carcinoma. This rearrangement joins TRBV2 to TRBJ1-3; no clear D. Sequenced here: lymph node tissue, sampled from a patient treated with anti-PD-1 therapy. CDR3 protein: CASSAGRNTIYF. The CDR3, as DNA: TGTGCCAGCAGTGCGGGGAGAAACACCATATATTTT.